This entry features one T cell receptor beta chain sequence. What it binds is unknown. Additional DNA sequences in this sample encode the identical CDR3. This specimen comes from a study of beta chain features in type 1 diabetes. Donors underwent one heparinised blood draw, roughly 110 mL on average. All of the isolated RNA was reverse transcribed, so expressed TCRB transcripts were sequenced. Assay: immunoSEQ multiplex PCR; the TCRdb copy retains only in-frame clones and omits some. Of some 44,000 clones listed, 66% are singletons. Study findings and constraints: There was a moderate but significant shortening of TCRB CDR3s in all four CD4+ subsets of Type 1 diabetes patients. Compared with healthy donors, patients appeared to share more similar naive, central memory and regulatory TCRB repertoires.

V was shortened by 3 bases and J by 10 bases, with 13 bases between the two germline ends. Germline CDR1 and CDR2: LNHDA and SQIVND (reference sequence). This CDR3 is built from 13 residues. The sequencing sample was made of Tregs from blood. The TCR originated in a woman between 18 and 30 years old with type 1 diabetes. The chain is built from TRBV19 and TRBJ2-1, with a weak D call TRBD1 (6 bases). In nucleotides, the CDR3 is TGTGCCAGTAGTATGGGGGCCCCCGGCGAGCAGTTCTTC. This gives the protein CASSMGAPGEQFF.